Below are 10 T cell receptor beta chains sequenced from a single sample in a study of a mutant IDH1 vaccine in newly diagnosed glioma (dated by TCRdb to about 2021). Their antigen targets remain unknown. Interpreted using the paper, the time point label stands for: week 47, end of study. Each vaccine dose, consisting of 300 ug of a 20-mer mutant IDH1 peptide in Montanide, was administered subcutaneously with topical imiquimod. Libraries were prepared through the immunoSEQ multiplex PCR assay. The immuneACCESS repertoire file appears here via TCRdb, limited to in-frame rearrangements. These files lack a portion of the clones; in checked studies, under half of the deficit traces to unresolved V genes, and the cause of the others is not known. The sample has 50,000 to 70,000 clones on record, around 83% of them singletons. The top ten hold 3.2% of the sample. Sequenced here: PBMCs, sampled from a glioma patient whose treatment included an IDH1 peptide vaccine. The receptors were gathered from a woman aged 45-65 years with glioma.

The rearrangement joins TRBV19 to TRBJ1-1; 7 bases fit TRBD1. The CDR3 totals 13 residues. The germline V gene has CDR1 LNHDA and CDR2 SQIVND (reference sequence). Trimming removed 6 bases from V and 4 bases from J; junction bases left unmatched: 5. CDR3 sequence reads: CASRSGGFTEAFF. CDR3 bases: TGTGCCAGTAGGTCAGGGGGTTTCACTGAAGCTTTCTTT.

The rearrangement joins TRBV29-1 to TRBJ2-7; no clear D gene. Germline CDR1 is SQVTM and CDR2 is ANQGSEA. V was pared by 5 bases and J by 3 bases, with 8 bases between. The CDR3 is 11 amino acids. CDR3: CSVWDHYEQYF. The CDR3 region has the DNA TGCAGCGTTTGGGATCACTACGAGCAGTACTTC.

This clone turned up a few times. In DNA, the CDR3 is TGCGCCAGCAGCTTGGACGGCGCCGGGATGATGTACGAGCAGTACTTC. Its protein is CASSLDGAGMMYEQYF. V gene TRBV5-1 combines with J gene TRBJ2-7; tentatively, D is TRBD2 (5 bases). Germline V gene lookup returns CDR1 SGHRS and CDR2 YFSETQ. The CDR3 covers 16 residues. Trimming cost V 0 bases and J 4 bases, with 17 bases left between them.

V is TRBV19 and J is TRBJ1-2; D is undetermined. V shed 10 bases and J shed 5 bases, with 14 bases lying between them. CDR3 size: 12 residues. Per the germline V gene, CDR1 is LNHDA and CDR2 is SQIVND (reference sequence). The chain's CDR3 is CATRSASYGYTF. CDR3 nucleotides: TGTGCCACCCGATCGGCGTCGTATGGCTACACCTTC.

This clone has a single count. This chain links TRBV19 with TRBJ1-4; TRBD1 agrees at 8 bases. V trimming: 8 bases; J trimming: 0 bases; junction bases outside the gene matches: 5. This CDR3 spans 15 amino acids. Germline CDR1 is LNHDA and CDR2 is SQIVND (reference sequence). As DNA, the CDR3 is TGTGCCAGTGGGGACAGGCTTGCAACTAATGAAAAACTGTTTTTT. Its translation: CASGDRLATNEKLFF.

This chain links TRBV5-5 with TRBJ1-6; D unresolved. The CDR3 is 18 residues long. V shed 4 bases and J shed 1 base, with 18 bases lying between them. Germline assignment: CDR1 SGHKS and CDR2 YYEKEE (reference sequence). As DNA, the CDR3 is TGTGCCAGCAGCGGGTCGGTGGGCGGCTCGTCCTATAATTCACCCCTCCACTTT. It specifies CASSGSVGGSSYNSPLHF.

This clone has a single count. The chain combines TRBV5-1 with TRBJ1-3, with TRBD1 matching 7 bases. The J segment lost 3 bases and the V segment lost 4 bases, leaving 4 bases of the junction unmatched. In germline, CDR1 is SGHRS, CDR2 YFSETQ. The CDR3 contains 14 residues. The CDR3 loop reads CASSPGDSGNTIYF. CDR3 bases: TGCGCCAGCAGCCCCGGGGACAGTGGAAACACCATATATTTT.

The gene calls are TRBV30 and TRBJ2-2, with 8 bases matching TRBD2. This CDR3 spans 15 amino acids. Germline CDR1 is GTSNPN and CDR2 is SVGIG (reference sequence). V shed 3 bases and J 4 bases; nucleotides not matched to a gene: 7. The CDR3 DNA reads TGTGCCTGGAGCCATGGACTAGCCAGCACCGGGGAGCTGTTTTTT. Protein sequence: CAWSHGLASTGELFF.

The chain joins TRBV6-5 to TRBJ1-3; TRBD1 matches 9 bases. The CDR3 extends over 14 amino acids. Germline V gene sequence: CDR1 MNHEY, CDR2 SVGAGI. With 5 bases clipped from V and 7 bases from J, the junction kept 6 bases outside the gene matches. The CDR3 loop reads CASSPGTGRNTIYF. The CDR3 bases are TGTGCCAGCAGTCCCGGGACAGGGAGGAACACCATATATTTT.

This rearrangement joins TRBV19 to TRBJ1-5; 7 positions match TRBD1. Germline V gene lookup returns CDR1 LNHDA and CDR2 SQIVND (reference sequence). Trimming cost V 1 base and J 2 bases; bases outside gene matches: 5. The CDR3 totals 16 residues. The CDR3 DNA reads as TGTGCCAGTAGTATAGGTCGGGACAGTGGCAATCAGCCCCAGCATTTT. Translating it yields CASSIGRDSGNQPQHF.